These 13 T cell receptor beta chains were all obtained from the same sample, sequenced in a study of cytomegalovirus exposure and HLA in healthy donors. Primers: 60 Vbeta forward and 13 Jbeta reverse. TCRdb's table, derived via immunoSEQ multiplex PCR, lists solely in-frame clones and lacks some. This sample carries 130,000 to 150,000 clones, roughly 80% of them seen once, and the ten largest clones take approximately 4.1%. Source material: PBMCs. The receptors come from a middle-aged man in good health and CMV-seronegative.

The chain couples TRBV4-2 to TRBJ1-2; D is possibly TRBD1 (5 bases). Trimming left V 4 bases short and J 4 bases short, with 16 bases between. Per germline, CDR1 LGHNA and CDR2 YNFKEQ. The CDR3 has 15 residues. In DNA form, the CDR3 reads TGTGCCAGCAGCCTGAAAGGGGTATCAGGCTATGGCTACACCTTC. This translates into CASSLKGVSGYGYTF.

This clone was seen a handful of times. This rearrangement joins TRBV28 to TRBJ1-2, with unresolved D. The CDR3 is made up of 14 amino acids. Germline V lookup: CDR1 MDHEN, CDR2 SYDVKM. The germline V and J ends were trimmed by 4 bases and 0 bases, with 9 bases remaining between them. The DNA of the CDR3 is TGTGCCAGCAGTTCCCCGGTAGCTAACTATGGCTACACCTTC. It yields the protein CASSSPVANYGYTF.

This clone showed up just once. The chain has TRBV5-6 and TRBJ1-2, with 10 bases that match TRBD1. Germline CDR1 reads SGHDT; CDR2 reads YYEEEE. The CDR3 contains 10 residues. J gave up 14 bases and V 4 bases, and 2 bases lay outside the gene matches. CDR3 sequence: CASSGTGETF. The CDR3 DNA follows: TGTGCCAGCAGCGGGACAGGGGAGACCTTC.

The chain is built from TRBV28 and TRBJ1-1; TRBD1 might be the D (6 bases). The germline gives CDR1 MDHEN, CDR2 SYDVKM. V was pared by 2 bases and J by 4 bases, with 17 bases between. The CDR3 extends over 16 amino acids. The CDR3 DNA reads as TGTGCCAGCAGTTTAGGGGGCATCGCAGGAGGCACTGAAGCTTTCTTT. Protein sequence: CASSLGGIAGGTEAFF.

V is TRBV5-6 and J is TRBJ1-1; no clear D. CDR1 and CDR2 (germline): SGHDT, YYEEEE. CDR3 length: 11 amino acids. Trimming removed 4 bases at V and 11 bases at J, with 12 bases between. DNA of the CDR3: TGTGCCAGCAGCCGGGAAAGTTACGCTTTCTTT. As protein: CASSRESYAFF.

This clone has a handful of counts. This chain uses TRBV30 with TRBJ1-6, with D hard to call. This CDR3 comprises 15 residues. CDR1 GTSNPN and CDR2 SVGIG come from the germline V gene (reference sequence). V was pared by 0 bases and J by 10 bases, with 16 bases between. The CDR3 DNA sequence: TGTGCCTGGAGTGTCGGAGGGCCTGAGGGATCACCCCTCCACTTT. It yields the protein CAWSVGGPEGSPLHF. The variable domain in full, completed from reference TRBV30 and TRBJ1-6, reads SQTIHQWPATLVQPVGSPLSLECTVEGTSNPNLYWYRQAAGRGLQLLFYSVGIGQISSEVPQNLSASRPQDRQFILSSKKLLLSDSGFYLCAWSVGGPEGSPLHFGNGTRLTVT.

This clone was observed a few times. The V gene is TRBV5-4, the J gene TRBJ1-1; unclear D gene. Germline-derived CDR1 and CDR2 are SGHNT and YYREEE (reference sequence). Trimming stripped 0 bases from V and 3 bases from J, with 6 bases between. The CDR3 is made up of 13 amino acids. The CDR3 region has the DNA TGTGCCAGCAGCTTGGATGCGGACACTGAAGCTTTCTTT. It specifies CASSLDADTEAFF.

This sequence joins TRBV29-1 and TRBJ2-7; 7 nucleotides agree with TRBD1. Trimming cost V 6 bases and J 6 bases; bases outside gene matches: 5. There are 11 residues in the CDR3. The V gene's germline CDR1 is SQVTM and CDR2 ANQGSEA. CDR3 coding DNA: TGCAGCGTGCGGGCAGGGGGCGAGCAGTACTTC. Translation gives CSVRAGGEQYF.

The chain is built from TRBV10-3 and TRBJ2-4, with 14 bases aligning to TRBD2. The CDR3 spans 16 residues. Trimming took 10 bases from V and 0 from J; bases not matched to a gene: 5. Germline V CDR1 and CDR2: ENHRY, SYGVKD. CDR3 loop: CATGTSGGLAKNIQYF. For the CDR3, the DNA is TGTGCCACTGGGACTAGCGGGGGCTTAGCCAAAAACATTCAGTACTTC.

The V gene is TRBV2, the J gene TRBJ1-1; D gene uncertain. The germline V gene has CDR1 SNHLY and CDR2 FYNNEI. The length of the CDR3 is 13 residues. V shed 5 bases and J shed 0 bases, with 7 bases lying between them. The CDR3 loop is CASSPGLNTEAFF. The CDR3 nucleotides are TGTGCCAGCAGTCCGGGGTTGAACACTGAAGCTTTCTTT.

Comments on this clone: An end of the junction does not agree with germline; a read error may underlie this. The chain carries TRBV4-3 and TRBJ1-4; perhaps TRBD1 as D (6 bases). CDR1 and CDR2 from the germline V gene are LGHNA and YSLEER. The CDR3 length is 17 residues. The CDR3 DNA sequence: TGCGCCAGCAGCCAAGATTACCGACAGGCCAGGAATGAAATACTGTTTTTT. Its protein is CASSQDYRQARNEILFF.

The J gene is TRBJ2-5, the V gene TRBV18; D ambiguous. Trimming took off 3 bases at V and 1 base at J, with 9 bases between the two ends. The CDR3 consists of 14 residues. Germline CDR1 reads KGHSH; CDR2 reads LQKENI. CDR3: CASSPSLFQETQYF. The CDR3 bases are TGTGCCAGCTCACCCTCCTTATTCCAAGAGACCCAGTACTTC.

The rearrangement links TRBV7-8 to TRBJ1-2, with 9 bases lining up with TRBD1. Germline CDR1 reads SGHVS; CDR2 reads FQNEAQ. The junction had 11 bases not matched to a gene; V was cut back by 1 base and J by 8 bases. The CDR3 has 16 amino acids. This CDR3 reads CASSLGVRDRAEGYTF. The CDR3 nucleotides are TGTGCCAGCAGCTTAGGAGTGAGGGACAGGGCGGAGGGCTACACCTTC.